One T cell receptor (beta chain) is described in this entry. The run of the v3.0 immunoSEQ assay was at survey level. Measured with immunoSEQ multiplex PCR; TCRdb has only the in-frame clones, and not every one. The sample consists of 30,000 to 40,000 clones, nearly 90% of them appearing once. In germline, CDR1 is SGHVS, CDR2 FNYEAQ. This CDR3 region has 14 residues. Unmatched junction bases numbered 5, after V lost 3 bases and J lost 5 bases. The record originates from a study of long-term antiretroviral therapy in people with HIV. The material was unsorted PBMCs, obtained 1.1 years after starting antiretroviral therapy. This sequence was found in a man younger than 35 with HIV. The V gene is TRBV7-6, the J gene TRBJ2-5; 8 nucleotides line up with TRBD2. The DNA for the CDR3 is TGTGCCAGCAGCTTGAGCGGGAGTGGCGAGACCCAGTACTTC. It translates to CASSLSGSGETQYF.